This T cell receptor beta chain was found in a study of cytomegalovirus exposure and HLA in healthy donors. Turning to the study itself: The approximately 110 validation repertoires and the roughly 680 first-cohort repertoires shared a platform, a later analysis reported. Broader study findings: The study labeled under 200 TCR beta chains cytomegalovirus-associated. Later, an analysis found that TCR clusters from the first cohort tended to co-occur in the 90 to 150 validation repertoires.

Produced via immunoSEQ multiplex PCR; TCRdb's table is partial and in-frame only. This table holds fewer than 70,000 clones, roughly 96% found once. The trim removed 2 bases at V and 4 bases at J, leaving 4 bases unmatched. The CDR3 sequence is 16 residues long. Germline assignment: CDR1 SGHAT and CDR2 FQNNGV. This clone appeared once. Its antigen is not identified. The sample taken for sequencing was PBMCs. The rearrangement joins TRBV11-2 to TRBJ2-6, with TRBD1 matching 8 bases. The TCR comes from a woman between 18 and 30 years old in good health and CMV-seropositive. CDR3 protein: CASSLSGTGGANVLTF. DNA for the CDR3: TGTGCCAGCAGCTTATCCGGGACAGGAGGGGCCAACGTCCTGACTTTC.